The entry below gives a single T cell receptor (beta chain) sequence along with its context. Its antigen is not identified. The sample comes from a study of cytomegalovirus exposure and HLA in healthy donors. Whole-study results and caveats: Fewer N-insertions (relative to the roughly 610-donor mean) were reportedly seen in an Asian-associated ancestry cluster in a later analysis.

The CDR3 is made up of 16 amino acids. Trimming cost V 2 bases and J 3 bases, with 16 bases left between them. Germline CDR1 reads SNHLY; CDR2 reads FYNNEI. Primers: 60 Vbeta forward and 13 Jbeta reverse. Sequencing was performed with immunoSEQ multiplex PCR; in TCRdb, only in-frame clones are kept and a portion is missing. Of hundreds of thousands of clones listed, roughly 90% were seen once; the top ten hold 1%. J is TRBJ1-2 and V is TRBV2; D uncertain. This clonotype originated in a woman between 18 and 29 years old in good health and CMV-seronegative. The sequencing input was PBMCs. As DNA, the CDR3 is TGTGCCAGCAGTGAAAACCTAGGGAGGGCAGACTATGGCTACACCTTC. Translation gives CASSENLGRADYGYTF.